This T cell receptor beta chain emerged from a study of control samples from healthy donors and cancer patients. Produced via immunoSEQ multiplex PCR; TCRdb's table is partial and in-frame only. The sample has approximately 150,000 clones, approximately 91% seen once. The germline V and J ends were trimmed by 0 bases and 3 bases, with 7 bases remaining between them. Germline V lookup: CDR1 SGHRS, CDR2 YFSETQ. CDR3 size: 13 residues. Sequencing input: blood. The receptor's source is a man aged 25-45 years in good health. This sequence joins TRBV5-1 and TRBJ2-7; D ambiguous. CDR3: CASSLVPSYEQYF. In DNA form, the CDR3 reads TGCGCCAGCAGCTTGGTTCCAAGCTACGAGCAGTACTTC.